The clone carrying this TCR beta chain was counted at least ten times. The data were taken from a study of T cells in Graves' hyperthyroidism and ophthalmopathy. CDR1 is MNHEY, CDR2 SMNVEV, per germline (reference sequence). V lost 3 bases and J lost 5; bases outside the gene matches: 8. This CDR3 is built from 16 residues. The source material, RNA transcripts, was used to amplify TCR beta CDR3 regions. The study used the HTBI primer set for a first-round RT-PCR of the TCR CDR3. TCRdb reanalysed the multiplex PCR reads using MiXCR and keeps one entry per CDR3 protein. The sample lists 500,000 to 600,000 distinct CDR3 sequences; 15% to 20% were seen once.

Input material: blood. The clonotype comes from a man aged 35 to 55 with Graves' ophthalmopathy. This chain uses TRBV27 with TRBJ2-3; 10 positions agree with TRBD2. The CDR3 sequence: CASSFALSGGRDTQYF. The CDR3 coding sequence is TGTGCCAGCAGTTTCGCCCTTAGCGGGGGGCGAGATACGCAGTATTTT.